One sample yielded the 22 T cell receptor beta chains listed below, sequenced in a study of T-cell memory formation after mild COVID-19. Using its own MiXCR run on the 5' RACE reads, TCRdb lists one record per CDR3 protein. The table has about 260,000 distinct CDR3 sequences, 7.5% to 9.5% seen once. The sequencing input was PBMCs or a T cell subset sorted from them (not recorded which). These receptors were collected from a man between 18 and 35 years old who had mild COVID-19 (a few samples of this study predate the infection). Cell type and time point are not known.

V usage is TRBV12-3 or TRBV12-4 and J usage is TRBJ1-5; D unresolved. This CDR3 contains 13 residues. With 8 bases removed from V and 8 bases from J, the gap between germline ends came to 16 bases. CDR3 in amino acids: CASGRRITEPQHF. CDR3 bases: TGTGCCAGCGGGAGGCGGATAACGGAGCCCCAGCATTTT.

In this sample, this clonotype turned up many times. CDR3 amino acids: CASSRAGGYEQFF. DNA of the CDR3: TGTGCCAGCTCGAGAGCGGGGGGCTATGAGCAGTTCTTC. The gene calls are TRBV7-6 and TRBJ2-1; 9 bases map to TRBD2. V trimming: 8 bases; J trimming: 8 bases; junction bases outside the gene matches: 7. Germline V CDR1 and CDR2: SGHVS, FNYEAQ. This CDR3 is 13 amino acids long. The whole variable domain, filled in from reference TRBV7-6 and TRBJ2-1, reads GAGVSQSPRYKVTKRGQDVALRCDPISGHVSLYWYRQALGQGPEFLTYFNYEAQQDKSGLPNDRFSAERPEGSISTLTIQRTEQRDSAMYRCASSRAGGYEQFFGPGTRLTVL.

This clonotype was observed a few times. This chain connects TRBV20-1 to TRBJ1-6; 7 bases align to TRBD1. CDR3 length equals 13 residues. With 5 bases clipped from V and 10 bases from J, the junction kept 8 bases outside the gene matches. Per germline, CDR1 DFQATT and CDR2 SNEGSKA (reference sequence). The CDR3 DNA reads as TGCAGTGCTTTTGACAGGGCTGGGTCACCCCTCCACTTT. As protein: CSAFDRAGSPLHF.

In this sample, this clonotype turned up a few times. V is TRBV2 and J is TRBJ1-5; 7 bases agree with TRBD1. Germline lookup yields CDR1 SNHLY and CDR2 FYNNEI. V lost 2 bases and J lost 8; bases outside the gene matches: 9. The CDR3 is made up of 15 amino acids. The CDR3 DNA sequence: TGTGCCAGCAGTGAAAGGGGGCCCCGGGACGAGCCCCAGCATTTT. It translates to CASSERGPRDEPQHF.

J is TRBJ2-2 and V is TRBV12-3 or TRBV12-4; the D gene is possibly TRBD1 (6 bases). The CDR3 is 14 amino acids. V was clipped by 3 bases and J by 6 bases, with 11 bases between them. CDR3 sequence: CASSFGGGAGELFF. Written as DNA, the CDR3 is TGTGCCAGCAGTTTTGGTGGGGGCGCCGGGGAGCTGTTTTTT.

A few counts support this clonotype. J is TRBJ1-3 and V is TRBV20-1, with D uncertain. CDR3 size: 15 residues. Looked up from germline, CDR1 is DFQATT and CDR2 is SNEGSKA (reference sequence). The V end was cut by 0 bases, the J end by 4 bases, with 13 bases between. CDR3 region: CSARDHSVLGNTIYF. The DNA for the CDR3 is TGCAGTGCTAGAGATCATTCGGTCCTCGGAAACACCATATATTTT.

This clonotype was recorded a few times. The chain uses TRBV5-4 and TRBJ1-6; the match to TRBD1 covers 7 bases. The CDR3 is made up of 14 amino acids. Looked up from germline, CDR1 is SGHNT and CDR2 is YYREEE (reference sequence). V trimming: 0 bases; J trimming: 9 bases; junction bases outside the gene matches: 3. CDR3 coding DNA: TGTGCCAGCAGCTTGGAAGGGGGCGGTTCACCCCTCCACTTT. As protein: CASSLEGGGSPLHF.

This clonotype was counted only a few times. The chain carries TRBV27 and TRBJ2-3, with TRBD2 identical over 8 bases. Losses at the gene ends were 1 base for V and 10 bases for J; bases not matched to a gene: 10. Germline V gives CDR1 MNHEY, CDR2 SMNVEV (reference sequence). This CDR3 is built from 15 residues. In DNA, the CDR3 is TGTGCCAGCAGTTTATACCTAGCGGGCGCCGGTGCGCAGTATTTT. Translating gives CASSLYLAGAGAQYF.

This chain joins TRBV6-6 and TRBJ2-7, with D tentatively TRBD1 or TRBD2 (5 bases each). Per germline, CDR1 MNHNY and CDR2 SVGAGI (reference sequence). V lost 7 bases, J lost 0 bases, and 16 bases lay in between. CDR3 size: 15 residues. The CDR3 region is CASTPWDGNSYEQYF. The CDR3 DNA sequence: TGTGCCAGCACCCCCTGGGACGGCAACTCCTACGAGCAGTACTTC.

This clonotype was observed a few times. The J gene is TRBJ2-7, the V gene TRBV6-5; TRBD2 might be the D (5 bases). This CDR3 spans 14 amino acids. The ends were cut back, 4 bases at V and 4 bases at J, with 14 bases in the middle. The germline CDR1 and CDR2 sequences are MNHEY and SVGAGI. CDR3 amino acids: CASSLGLPGYEQYF. As DNA, the CDR3 is TGTGCCAGCAGTTTGGGCCTCCCGGGGTACGAGCAGTACTTC.

The chain recombines TRBV5-1 with TRBJ2-1; D might be TRBD1 (5 bases). This CDR3 has 15 amino acids. Trimming removed 0 bases at V and 4 bases at J, with 11 bases between. Germline V gives CDR1 SGHRS, CDR2 YFSETQ. CDR3 loop: CASSLVGDGYNEQFF. CDR3 in DNA: TGCGCCAGCAGCTTGGTAGGGGATGGATACAATGAGCAGTTCTTC. The whole variable domain, remainder taken from reference TRBV5-1 and TRBJ2-1, is KAGVTQTPRYLIKTRGQQVTLSCSPISGHRSVSWYQQTPGQGLQFLFEYFSETQRNKGNFPGRFSGRQFSNSRSEMNVSTLELGDSALYLCASSLVGDGYNEQFFGPGTRLTVL.

The rearrangement uses TRBV19 and TRBJ2-7; TRBD1 or TRBD2 may be the D gene (5 bases each). Germline V gives CDR1 LNHDA, CDR2 SQIVND (reference sequence). CDR3 size: 16 residues. The V gene lost 4 bases and the J gene lost 3 bases, with 19 bases spanning the gap. Here the CDR3 DNA reads TGTGCCAGTAGTAGCCGGGACGACCTACCGTTCTACGAGCAGTACTTC. The encoded protein is CASSSRDDLPFYEQYF. Supplemented by reference TRBV19 and TRBJ2-7, the full variable domain reads DGGITQSPKYLFRKEGQNVTLSCEQNLNHDAMYWYRQDPGQGLRLIYYSQIVNDFQKGDIAEGYSVSREKKESFPLTVTSAQKNPTAFYLCASSSRDDLPFYEQYFGPGTRLTVT.

The chain uses TRBV5-1 and TRBJ1-5; no clear D gene. V lost 4 bases and J 3 bases, leaving 11 bases between the germline ends. The germline V gene encodes CDR1 SGHRS and CDR2 YFSETQ. The CDR3 runs to 14 residues. DNA of the CDR3: TGCGCCAGCAGCCTCGGCGATATCAATCAGCCCCAGCATTTT. It is translated as CASSLGDINQPQHF.

This clonotype turned up a few times. The V and J genes are TRBV11-1 and TRBJ2-5; D not resolved. In germline, CDR1 is SGHAT, CDR2 FQDESV (reference sequence). The CDR3 consists of 17 residues. V lost 1 base and J 0 bases, leaving 15 bases between the germline ends. The CDR3 DNA follows: TGTGCCAGCAGCTTAGGGCAAGCCAATAGCAACCAAGAGACCCAGTACTTC. This sequence encodes CASSLGQANSNQETQYF.

CDR3 amino acids: CSARDSAGRYQETQYF. The DNA of the CDR3 is TGCAGTGCTAGAGATAGTGCAGGGAGGTACCAAGAGACCCAGTACTTC. This chain connects TRBV20-1 to TRBJ2-5; maybe TRBD2 (6 bases). The germline CDR1 and CDR2 sequences are DFQATT and SNEGSKA (reference sequence). The CDR3 extends over 16 amino acids. Trimming took off 0 bases at V and 0 bases at J, with 14 bases between the two ends.

This clonotype was recorded a few times. The chain is built from TRBV7-8 and TRBJ2-7, with 7 bases matching TRBD2. This CDR3 region has 15 residues. Unmatched junction bases numbered 10, after V lost 5 bases and J lost 3 bases. CDR1 SGHVS and CDR2 FQNEAQ come from the germline V gene. The CDR3 loop is CASSRGSGGFYEQYF. The CDR3 region has the DNA TGTGCCAGCAGCCGGGGATCGGGGGGTTTCTACGAGCAGTACTTC.

In this sample, this clonotype turned up a few times. This sequence joins TRBV7-9 and TRBJ2-7; the match to TRBD1 covers 8 bases. Germline assignment: CDR1 SEHNR and CDR2 FQNEAQ (reference sequence). CDR3 length: 14 residues. The trim removed 6 bases at V and 4 bases at J, leaving 8 bases unmatched. For the CDR3, the DNA is TGTGCCAGCAGACCCGGGACAGGCCCTTACGAGCAGTACGTC. This encodes CASRPGTGPYEQYV.

This chain joins TRBV11-2 and TRBJ2-7; no reliable D call. This CDR3 is built from 17 residues. Germline CDR1 is SGHAT and CDR2 is FQNNGV. V shed 5 bases and J shed 7 bases, with 27 bases lying between them. The CDR3 coding sequence is TGTGCCAGCAGCATCTACCTTAGGACGCAGCCGAGTAGGGAGCAGTACTTC. Amino acid sequence: CASSIYLRTQPSREQYF.

The rearrangement joins TRBV11-2 to TRBJ2-1, with a weak D call TRBD1 (5 bases). The V gene's germline CDR1 is SGHAT and CDR2 FQNNGV. The V gene lost 4 bases and the J gene lost 8 bases, with 15 bases spanning the gap. This CDR3 is built from 14 residues. CDR3 nucleotides: TGTGCCAGCAGCTCCCAGGGCCGCCCGCATGAGCAGTTCTTC. It yields the protein CASSSQGRPHEQFF.

This clonotype was seen a few times. The CDR3 here is CASGLGTGVMEAFF. As DNA, the CDR3 is TGTGCTAGTGGTTTGGGGACAGGGGTTATGGAAGCTTTCTTT. The genes are TRBV12-5 and TRBJ1-1, with 9 bases lining up with TRBD1. Unmatched junction bases numbered 5, after V lost 1 base and J lost 8 bases. The germline V gene has CDR1 LGHNT and CDR2 FRNRAP. The CDR3 totals 14 residues.

This clonotype was found many times. The rearrangement links TRBV7-9 to TRBJ2-5, with D hard to call. CDR3 length equals 13 residues. Trimming removed 3 bases from V and 2 bases from J, with 7 bases in between. CDR1 SEHNR and CDR2 FQNEAQ come from the germline V gene (reference sequence). The CDR3 DNA sequence: TGTGCCAGCAGCTTCGTTCTTCAAGAGACCCAGTACTTC. It codes for CASSFVLQETQYF.

This clonotype was counted at least ten times. The chain combines TRBV6-5 with TRBJ1-5, with D hard to call. The CDR3 totals 13 residues. Germline V CDR1 and CDR2: MNHEY, SVGAGI. V was shortened by 6 bases and J by 11 bases, with 17 bases between the two germline ends. The CDR3 DNA reads TGTGCCAGCAGAAATATTGAGGGAGAGACCCAGCATTTT. It specifies CASRNIEGETQHF.